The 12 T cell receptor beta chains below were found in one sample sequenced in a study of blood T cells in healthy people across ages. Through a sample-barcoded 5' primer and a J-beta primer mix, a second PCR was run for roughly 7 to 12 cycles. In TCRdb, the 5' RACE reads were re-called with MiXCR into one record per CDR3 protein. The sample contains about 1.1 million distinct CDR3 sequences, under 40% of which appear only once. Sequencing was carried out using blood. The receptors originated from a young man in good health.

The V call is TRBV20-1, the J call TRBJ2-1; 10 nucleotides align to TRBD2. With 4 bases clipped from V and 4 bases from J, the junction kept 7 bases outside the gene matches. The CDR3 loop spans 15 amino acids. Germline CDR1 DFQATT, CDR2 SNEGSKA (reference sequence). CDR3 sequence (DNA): TGCAGTGCTATGGACATGACTAGCGGGTACAATGAGCAGTTCTTC. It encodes CSAMDMTSGYNEQFF.

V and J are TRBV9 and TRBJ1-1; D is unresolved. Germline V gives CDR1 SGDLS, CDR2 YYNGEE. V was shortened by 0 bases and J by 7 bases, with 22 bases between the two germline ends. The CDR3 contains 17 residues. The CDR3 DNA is TGTGCCAGCAGCGTAGCCCCAAAGGGTGGGCAGAGAGGTGAAGCTTTCTTT. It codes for CASSVAPKGGQRGEAFF.

CDR3 in amino acids: CASSPSRDYNEQFF. CDR3 in DNA: TGTGCCAGCAGCCCTTCCCGAGACTACAATGAGCAGTTCTTC. V and J are TRBV7-7 and TRBJ2-1; no clear D gene. V lost 5 bases and J 3 bases, leaving 11 bases between the germline ends. The germline CDR1 and CDR2 sequences are SSHAT and FNYEAQ (reference sequence). The CDR3 length is 14 residues.

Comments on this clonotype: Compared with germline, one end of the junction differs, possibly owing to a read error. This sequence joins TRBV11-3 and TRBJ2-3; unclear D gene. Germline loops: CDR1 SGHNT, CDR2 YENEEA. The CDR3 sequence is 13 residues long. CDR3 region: CSSSLVSFDTQYF. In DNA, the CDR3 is TGTTCCAGCAGCTTAGTGTCCTTCGATACGCAGTATTTT.

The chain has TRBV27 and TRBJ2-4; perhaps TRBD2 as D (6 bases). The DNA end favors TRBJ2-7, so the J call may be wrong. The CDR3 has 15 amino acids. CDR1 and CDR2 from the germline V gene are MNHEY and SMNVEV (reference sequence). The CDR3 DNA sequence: TGTGCCAGCAGTTTATCGGAGGGCTTCTCCTACGAGCAGTACTTC. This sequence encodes CASSLSEGFSYEQYF.

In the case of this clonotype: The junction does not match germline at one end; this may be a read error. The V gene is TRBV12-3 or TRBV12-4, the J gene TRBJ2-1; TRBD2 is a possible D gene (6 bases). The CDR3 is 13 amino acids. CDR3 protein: CASSQTRSNGQFF. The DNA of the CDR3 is TGTGCCAGCAGCCAGACTAGAAGTAATGGGCAGTTCTTC.

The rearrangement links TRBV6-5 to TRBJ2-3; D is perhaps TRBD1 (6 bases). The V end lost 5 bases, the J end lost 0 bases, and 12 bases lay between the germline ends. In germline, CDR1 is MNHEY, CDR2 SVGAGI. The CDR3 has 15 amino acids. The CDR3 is CASSSRGFSTDTQYF. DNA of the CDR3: TGTGCCAGCAGTAGCAGGGGCTTTAGCACAGATACGCAGTATTTT.

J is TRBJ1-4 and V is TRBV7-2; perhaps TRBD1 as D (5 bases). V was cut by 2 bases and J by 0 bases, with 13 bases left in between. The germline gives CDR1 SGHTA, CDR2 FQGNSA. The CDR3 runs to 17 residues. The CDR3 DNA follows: TGTGCCAGCAGCTTAAGGGGAGGTCCATCAACTAATGAAAAACTGTTTTTT. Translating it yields CASSLRGGPSTNEKLFF.

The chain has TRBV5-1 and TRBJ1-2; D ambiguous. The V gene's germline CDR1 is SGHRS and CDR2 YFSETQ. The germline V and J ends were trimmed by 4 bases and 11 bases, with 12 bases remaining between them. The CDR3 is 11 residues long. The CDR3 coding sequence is TGCGCCAGCAGCCTCGAAGGAAGGTACACCTTC. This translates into CASSLEGRYTF.

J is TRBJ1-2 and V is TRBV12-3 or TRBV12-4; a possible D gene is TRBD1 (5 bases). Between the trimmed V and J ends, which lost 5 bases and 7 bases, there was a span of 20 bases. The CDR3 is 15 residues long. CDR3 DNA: TGTGCCAGCAGTCCAACCGGGACGGTGGGTATTGGCTACACCTTC. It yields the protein CASSPTGTVGIGYTF.

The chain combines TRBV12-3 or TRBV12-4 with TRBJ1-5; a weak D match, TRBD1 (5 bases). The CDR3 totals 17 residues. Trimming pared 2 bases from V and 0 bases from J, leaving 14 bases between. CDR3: CASSLSGREVSNQPQHF. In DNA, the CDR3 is TGTGCCAGCAGTTTATCAGGGAGGGAGGTTAGCAATCAGCCCCAGCATTTT.

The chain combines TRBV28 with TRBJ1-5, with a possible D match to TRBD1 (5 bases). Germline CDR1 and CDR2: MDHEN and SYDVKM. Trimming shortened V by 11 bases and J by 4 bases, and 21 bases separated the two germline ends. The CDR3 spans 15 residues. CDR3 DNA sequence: TGTGCCGCCGGAACGGGGCGGGAGGGAAATCAGCCCCAGCATTTT. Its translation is CAAGTGREGNQPQHF. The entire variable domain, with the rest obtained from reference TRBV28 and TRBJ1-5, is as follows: DVKVTQSSRYLVKRTGEKVFLECVQDMDHENMFWYRQDPGLGLRLIYFSYDVKMKEKGDIPEGYSVSREKKERFSLILESASTNQTSMYLCAAGTGREGNQPQHFGDGTRLSIL.